Listed below are T cell receptor beta chains from one sample, sequenced in a study of T-cell memory formation after mild COVID-19. MiXCR, applied by TCRdb to the 5' RACE reads, yields one record per CDR3 protein. The sample records some 48,000 distinct CDR3 sequences, less than 35% being singletons. Sequenced input: PBMCs or a T cell subset sorted from them (not recorded which). Receptors were obtained from a young man who had mild COVID-19 (a few samples of this study predate the infection). Cell type and time point are not known. CDR3s include the opening cysteine and the closing phenylalanine or tryptophan. D genes are given only for firm matches. Part of the rows lack a size; the others show once, few, many or a class for expanded clones.

j_call,clone_size,cdr3_length,d_call,v_call,cdr3_aa,cdr3_nt
TRBJ2-7,NA,14,NA,TRBV5-4,CASSLAYSPYEQYF,TGTGCCAGCAGCTTGGCCTACAGTCCCTACGAGCAGTACTTC
TRBJ1-1,NA,16,NA,TRBV7-2,CASSYDGRGSGTEAFF,TGTGCCAGCAGCTATGACGGACGGGGGAGCGGCACTGAAGCTTTCTTT
TRBJ1-5,few,18,NA,TRBV4-2,CASSQDVGWGGSNQPQHF,TGTGCCAGCAGCCAAGATGTGGGTTGGGGCGGGAGCAATCAGCCCCAGCATTTT
TRBJ2-3,once,16,TRBD2,TRBV2,CASSGGLAGDNDTQYF,TGTGCCAGCAGTGGGGGACTAGCGGGGGACAATGATACGCAGTATTTT
TRBJ2-7,few,15,TRBD1,TRBV5-6,CASSSRGPNSYEQYF,TGTGCCAGCAGCTCCAGGGGGCCCAACTCCTACGAGCAGTACTTC
TRBJ2-3,NA,16,NA,TRBV4-1,CASSLRGSHGTDTQYF,TGCGCCAGCAGCCTACGAGGGTCCCACGGCACAGATACGCAGTATTTT
TRBJ2-1,once,12,NA,TRBV7-7,CASSRLGGEQFF,TGTGCTAGCAGCCGGCTCGGCGGGGAGCAGTTCTTC
TRBJ1-3,many,15,NA,TRBV4-3,CASSQDGADGNTIYF,TGCGCCAGCAGCCAAGATGGGGCGGATGGAAACACCATATATTTT
TRBJ2-1,NA,16,NA,TRBV27,CASSLSAGDTYNEQFF,TGTGCCAGCAGTTTATCTGCGGGGGACACCTACAATGAGCAGTTCTTC
TRBJ2-7,NA,16,NA,TRBV4-3,CASSQTGTEGSYEQYF,TGCGCCAGCAGCCAGACCGGGACTGAGGGATCCTACGAGCAGTACTTC
TRBJ2-5,NA,13,NA,TRBV5-6,CASSLVGVGTQYF,TGTGCCAGCAGCTTGGTAGGGGTTGGGACCCAGTACTTC
TRBJ2-2,NA,16,TRBD1,TRBV7-2,CASSLTGESNTGELFF,TGTGCCAGCAGCCTCACAGGGGAATCGAACACCGGGGAGCTGTTTTTT